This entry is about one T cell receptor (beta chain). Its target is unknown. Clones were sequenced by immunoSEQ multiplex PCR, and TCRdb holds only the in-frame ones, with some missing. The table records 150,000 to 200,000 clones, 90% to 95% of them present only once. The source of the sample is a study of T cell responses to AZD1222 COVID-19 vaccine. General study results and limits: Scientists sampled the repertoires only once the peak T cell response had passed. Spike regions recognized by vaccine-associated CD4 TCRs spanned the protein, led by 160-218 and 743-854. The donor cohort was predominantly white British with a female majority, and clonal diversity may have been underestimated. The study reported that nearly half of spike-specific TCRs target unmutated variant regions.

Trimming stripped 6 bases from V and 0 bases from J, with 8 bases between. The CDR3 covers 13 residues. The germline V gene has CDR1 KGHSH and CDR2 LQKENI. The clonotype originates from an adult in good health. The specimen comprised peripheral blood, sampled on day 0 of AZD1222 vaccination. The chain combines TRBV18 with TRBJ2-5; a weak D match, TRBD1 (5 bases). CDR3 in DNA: TGTGCCAGCTCCTCCAGGGACCAAGAGACCCAGTACTTC. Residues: CASSSRDQETQYF.